These T cell receptor beta chains were read from a single sample in a study of beta chain features in type 1 diabetes. Generated by immunoSEQ multiplex PCR, the TCRdb table keeps only in-frame clones and is missing some. The sample lists some 220,000 clones, approximately 11% seen once, with approximately 1.5% in the top ten. The sample comprised central memory CD4+ T cells from blood. Receptors were obtained from a man aged 18 to 29 in good health. Both conserved end residues are part of each CDR3. D genes are given only for firm matches. Expanded clones get a size class; other rows say once, few or many, or leave the size out.

clone_size j_call d_call v_call cdr3_aa cdr3_nt
many TRBJ2-2 TRBD1 TRBV10-3 CASRQGANTGELFF TGTGCCAGCCGACAGGGCGCGAACACCGGGGAGCTGTTTTTT
- TRBJ2-6 - TRBV9 CASGVRGPSSGANVLTF TGTGCCAGCGGTGTCCGGGGCCCCAGCTCTGGGGCCAACGTCCTGACTTTC
few TRBJ2-6 TRBD1 TRBV5-1 CASSLNSNRGTTGANVLTF TGCGCCAGCAGCTTGAATTCGAACAGGGGAACGACTGGGGCCAACGTCCTGACTTTC
many TRBJ2-4 TRBD2 TRBV29-1 CSVEGSGSRKNIQYF TGCAGCGTTGAGGGAAGCGGGAGCCGTAAAAACATTCAGTACTTC
many TRBJ2-3 TRBD1 TRBV25-1 CASSRGLDTQYF TGTGCCAGCAGCAGGGGGCTAGATACGCAGTATTTT
- TRBJ2-2 - TRBV6-5 CASNAQGGELFF TGTGCCAGCAACGCGCAGGGCGGGGAGCTGTTTTTT
few TRBJ2-3 TRBD2 TRBV7-7 CASSEGLAGGSDTQYF TGTGCTAGCAGCGAGGGACTAGCGGGAGGTTCAGATACGCAGTATTTT
few TRBJ2-1 - TRBV25-1 CASSATPGQNEGNEQFF TGTGCCAGCAGTGCTACCCCCGGGCAGAACGAGGGCAATGAGCAGTTCTTC
- TRBJ2-5 - TRBV5-1 CASSWDPGETQYF TGCGCCAGCAGCTGGGACCCGGGCGAGACCCAGTACTTC
few TRBJ2-7 TRBD2 TRBV7-2 CASSSLAGVGQYF TGTGCCAGCAGCTCCCTAGCGGGAGTGGGGCAGTACTTC
many TRBJ2-3 TRBD2 TRBV4-2 CASSQGAGDTDTQYF TGTGCCAGCAGCCAAGGAGCGGGAGACACAGATACGCAGTATTTT
- TRBJ1-2 - TRBV5-6 CASSFEQIYGYTF TGTGCCAGCAGCTTCGAACAGATCTATGGCTACACCTTC
- TRBJ2-2 TRBD1 TRBV29-1 CSVAWTGGLNTGELFF TGCAGCGTTGCGTGGACAGGGGGACTGAACACCGGGGAGCTGTTTTTT
many TRBJ2-7 TRBD2 TRBV15 CATSRDGGGTAEQYF TGTGCCACCAGCAGAGATGGCGGGGGTACCGCCGAGCAGTACTTC
medium-sized TRBJ2-1 TRBD2 TRBV4-2 CASSQAPDRTSGSPEQFF TGTGCCAGCAGCCAAGCTCCGGACCGGACTAGCGGGAGCCCTGAGCAGTTCTTC
- TRBJ2-3 - TRBV9 CASSVEPIRDTQYF TGTGCCAGCAGCGTAGAACCAATCAGAGATACGCAGTATTTT
few TRBJ2-1 - TRBV19 CASSTGSQGEQFF TGTGCCAGTAGTACCGGGAGCCAGGGTGAGCAGTTCTTC
- TRBJ2-1 - TRBV29-1 CSVEGNYREAMQFF TGCAGCGTTGAGGGAAACTACAGGGAGGCCATGCAGTTCTTC
- TRBJ2-5 TRBD2 TRBV7-9 CASSLVGLAGSMETQYF TGTGCCAGCAGCTTAGTAGGGCTAGCGGGAAGCATGGAGACCCAGTACTTC
few TRBJ2-2 - TRBV5-6 CASSSYSNTGELFF TGTGCCAGCAGTTCCTACAGCAACACCGGGGAGCTGTTTTTT
- TRBJ1-2 - TRBV27 CASSSPRGARDYGYTF TGTGCCAGCAGTTCTCCCCGGGGGGCCAGGGACTATGGCTACACCTTC
few TRBJ2-3 TRBD1 TRBV29-1 CSVEPGQVSTDTQYF TGCAGCGTTGAACCTGGACAGGTTAGCACAGATACGCAGTATTTT
- TRBJ2-1 TRBD2 TRBV6-5 CASSPSWGGEQFF TGTGCCAGCAGTCCCTCTTGGGGGGGTGAGCAGTTCTTC
- TRBJ1-5 - TRBV7-2 CASSLDKSRNQPQHF TGTGCCAGCAGCTTAGACAAGAGCCGCAATCAGCCCCAGCATTTT
- TRBJ2-3 - TRBV29-1 CSTEQGPDTQYF TGCAGCACCGAACAGGGTCCAGATACGCAGTATTTT
few TRBJ2-1 - TRBV5-4 CASSLASGLGEQFF TGTGCCAGCAGCTTGGCCTCTGGACTGGGTGAGCAGTTCTTC
- TRBJ2-3 - TRBV4-2 CASSQGLADTQYF TGTGCCAGCAGCCAAGGCCTGGCAGATACGCAGTATTTT
many TRBJ2-5 TRBD1 TRBV7-3 CASSLGQGVRETQYF TGTGCCAGCAGCCTGGGACAGGGAGTGAGAGAGACCCAGTACTTC